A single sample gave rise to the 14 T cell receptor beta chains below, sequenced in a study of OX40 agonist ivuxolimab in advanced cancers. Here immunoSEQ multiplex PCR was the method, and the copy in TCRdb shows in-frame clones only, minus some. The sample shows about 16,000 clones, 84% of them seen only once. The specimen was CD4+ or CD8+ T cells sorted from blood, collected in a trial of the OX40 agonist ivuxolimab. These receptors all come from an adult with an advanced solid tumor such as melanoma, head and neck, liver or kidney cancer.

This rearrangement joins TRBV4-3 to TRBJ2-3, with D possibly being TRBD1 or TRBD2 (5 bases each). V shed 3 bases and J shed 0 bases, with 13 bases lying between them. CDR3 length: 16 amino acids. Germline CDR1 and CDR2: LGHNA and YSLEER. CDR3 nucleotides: TGCGCCAGCAGCCAGACCTCCGGGGCGAGCACAGATACGCAGTATTTT. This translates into CASSQTSGASTDTQYF.

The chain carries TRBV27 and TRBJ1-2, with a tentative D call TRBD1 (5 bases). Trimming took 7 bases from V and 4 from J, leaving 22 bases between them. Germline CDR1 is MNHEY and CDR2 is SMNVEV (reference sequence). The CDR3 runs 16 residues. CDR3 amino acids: CASTKDPSQGGYGYTF. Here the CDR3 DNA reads TGTGCCAGCACCAAAGATCCTTCTCAGGGCGGCTATGGCTACACCTTC.

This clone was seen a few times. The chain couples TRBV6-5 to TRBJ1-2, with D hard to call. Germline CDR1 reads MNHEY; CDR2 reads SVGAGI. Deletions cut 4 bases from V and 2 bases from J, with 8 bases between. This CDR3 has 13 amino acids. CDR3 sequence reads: CASSSGSNYGYTF. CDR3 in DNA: TGTGCCAGCAGTTCCGGGTCCAACTATGGCTACACCTTC.

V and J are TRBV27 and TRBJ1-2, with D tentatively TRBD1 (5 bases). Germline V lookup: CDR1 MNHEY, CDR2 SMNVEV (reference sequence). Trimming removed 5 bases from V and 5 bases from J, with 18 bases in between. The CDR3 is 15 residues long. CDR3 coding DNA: TGTGCCAGCAGTACCGGGACTCTCCATCGATATGGCTACACCTTC. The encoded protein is CASSTGTLHRYGYTF.

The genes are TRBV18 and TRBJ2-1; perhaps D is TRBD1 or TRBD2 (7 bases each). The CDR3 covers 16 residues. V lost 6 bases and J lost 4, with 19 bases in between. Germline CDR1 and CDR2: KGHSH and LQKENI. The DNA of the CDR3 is TGTGCCAGCTCTCCAGGGGGAGGGACTGCTTACAATGAGCAGTTCTTC. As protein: CASSPGGGTAYNEQFF. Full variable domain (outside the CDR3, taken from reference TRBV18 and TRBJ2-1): NAGVMQNPRHLVRRRGQEARLRCSPMKGHSHVYWYRQLPEEGLKFMVYLQKENIIDESGMPKERFSAEFPKEGPSILRIQQVVRGDSAAYFCASSPGGGTAYNEQFFGPGTRLTVL.

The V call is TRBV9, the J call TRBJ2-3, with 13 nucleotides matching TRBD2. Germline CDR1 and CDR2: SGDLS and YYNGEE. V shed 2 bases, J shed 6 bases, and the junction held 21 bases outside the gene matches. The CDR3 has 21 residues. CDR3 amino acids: CASSVRTGTSGNWDRDDTQYF. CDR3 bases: TGTGCCAGCAGCGTCCGTACCGGGACTAGCGGGAATTGGGATAGAGATGATACGCAGTATTTT. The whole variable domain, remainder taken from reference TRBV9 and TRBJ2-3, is DSGVTQTPKHLITATGQRVTLRCSPRSGDLSVYWYQQSLDQGLQFLIQYYNGEERAKGNILERFSAQQFPDLHSELNLSSLELGDSALYFCASSVRTGTSGNWDRDDTQYFGPGTRLTVL.

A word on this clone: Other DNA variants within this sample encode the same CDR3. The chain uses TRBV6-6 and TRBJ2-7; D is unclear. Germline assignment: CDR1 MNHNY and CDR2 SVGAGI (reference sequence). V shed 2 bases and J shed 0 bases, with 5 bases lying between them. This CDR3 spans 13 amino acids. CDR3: CASSYGVSYEQYF. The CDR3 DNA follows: TGTGCCAGCAGTTACGGGGTCTCCTACGAGCAGTACTTC.

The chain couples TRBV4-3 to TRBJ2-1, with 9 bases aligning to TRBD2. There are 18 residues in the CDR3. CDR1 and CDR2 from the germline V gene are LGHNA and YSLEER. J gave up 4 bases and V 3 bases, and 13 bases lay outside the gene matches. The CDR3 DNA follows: TGCGCCAGCAGCCAGATCCCCCCTGGGCTAGCGGGATACAATGAGCAGTTCTTC. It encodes CASSQIPPGLAGYNEQFF.

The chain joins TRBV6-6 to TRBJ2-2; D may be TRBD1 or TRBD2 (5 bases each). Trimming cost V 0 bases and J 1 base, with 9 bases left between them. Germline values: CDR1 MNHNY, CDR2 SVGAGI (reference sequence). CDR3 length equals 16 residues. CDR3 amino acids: CASSYSGEKNTGELFF. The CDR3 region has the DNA TGTGCCAGCAGTTACTCGGGGGAGAAGAACACCGGGGAGCTGTTTTTT.

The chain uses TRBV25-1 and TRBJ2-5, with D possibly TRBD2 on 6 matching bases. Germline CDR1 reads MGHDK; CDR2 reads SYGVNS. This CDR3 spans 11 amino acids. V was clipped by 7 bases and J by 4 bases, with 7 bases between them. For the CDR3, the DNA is TGTGCCAGCAAAGCGGGAGAGACCCAGTACTTC. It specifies CASKAGETQYF.

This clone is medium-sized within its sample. CDR3 sequence (DNA): TGCGCCAGCAGCCAAGTAGGGACAGGGAATGAGCAGTTCTTC. The encoded protein is CASSQVGTGNEQFF. This chain connects TRBV4-1 to TRBJ2-1; 9 bases agree with TRBD1. Germline trimming cut 1 base from V and 7 bases from J; bases unmatched to any gene: 2. This CDR3 is 14 amino acids long. Per the germline V gene, CDR1 is MGHRA and CDR2 is YSYEKL.

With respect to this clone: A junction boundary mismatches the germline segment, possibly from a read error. CDR3 DNA: TGTGCCCGCCGGGCTCAAGGGACCCAGTACTTC. Amino acids: CARRAQGTQYF. The V call is TRBV2, the J call TRBJ2-5; D remains ambiguous. Per the germline V gene, CDR1 is SNHLY and CDR2 is FYNNEI. The CDR3 spans 11 residues.

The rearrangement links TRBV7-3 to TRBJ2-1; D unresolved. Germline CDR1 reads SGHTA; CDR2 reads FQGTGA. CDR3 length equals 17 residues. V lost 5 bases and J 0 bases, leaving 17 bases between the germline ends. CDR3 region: CASSINSWRSSYNEQFF. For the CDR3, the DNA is TGTGCCAGCAGCATAAATAGTTGGCGGAGCTCCTACAATGAGCAGTTCTTC.

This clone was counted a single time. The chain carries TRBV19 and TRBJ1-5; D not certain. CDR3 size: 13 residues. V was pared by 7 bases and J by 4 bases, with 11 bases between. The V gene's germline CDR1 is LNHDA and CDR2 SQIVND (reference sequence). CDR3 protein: CASTTPENQPQHF. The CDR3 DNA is TGTGCCAGTACTACGCCGGAGAATCAGCCCCAGCATTTT. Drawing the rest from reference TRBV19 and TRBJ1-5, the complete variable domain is DGGITQSPKYLFRKEGQNVTLSCEQNLNHDAMYWYRQDPGQGLRLIYYSQIVNDFQKGDIAEGYSVSREKKESFPLTVTSAQKNPTAFYLCASTTPENQPQHFGDGTRLSIL.